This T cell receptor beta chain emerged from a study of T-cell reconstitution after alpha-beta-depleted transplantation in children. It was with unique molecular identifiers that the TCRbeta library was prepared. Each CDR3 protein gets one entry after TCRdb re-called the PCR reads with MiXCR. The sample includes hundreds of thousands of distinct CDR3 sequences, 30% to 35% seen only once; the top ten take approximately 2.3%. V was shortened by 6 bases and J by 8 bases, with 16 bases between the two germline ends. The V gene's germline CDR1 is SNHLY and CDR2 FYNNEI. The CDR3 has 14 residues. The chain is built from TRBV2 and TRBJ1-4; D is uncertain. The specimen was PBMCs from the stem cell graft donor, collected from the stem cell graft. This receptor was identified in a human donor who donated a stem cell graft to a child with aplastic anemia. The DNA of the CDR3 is TGTGCCAGCAGCGACACCTCACGGTACGAAAAACTGTTTTTT. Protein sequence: CASSDTSRYEKLFF. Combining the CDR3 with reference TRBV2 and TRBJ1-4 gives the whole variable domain EPEVTQTPSHQVTQMGQEVILRCVPISNHLYFYWYRQILGQKVEFLVSFYNNEISEKSEIFDDQFSVERPDGSNFTLKIRSTKLEDSAMYFCASSDTSRYEKLFFGSGTQLSVL.